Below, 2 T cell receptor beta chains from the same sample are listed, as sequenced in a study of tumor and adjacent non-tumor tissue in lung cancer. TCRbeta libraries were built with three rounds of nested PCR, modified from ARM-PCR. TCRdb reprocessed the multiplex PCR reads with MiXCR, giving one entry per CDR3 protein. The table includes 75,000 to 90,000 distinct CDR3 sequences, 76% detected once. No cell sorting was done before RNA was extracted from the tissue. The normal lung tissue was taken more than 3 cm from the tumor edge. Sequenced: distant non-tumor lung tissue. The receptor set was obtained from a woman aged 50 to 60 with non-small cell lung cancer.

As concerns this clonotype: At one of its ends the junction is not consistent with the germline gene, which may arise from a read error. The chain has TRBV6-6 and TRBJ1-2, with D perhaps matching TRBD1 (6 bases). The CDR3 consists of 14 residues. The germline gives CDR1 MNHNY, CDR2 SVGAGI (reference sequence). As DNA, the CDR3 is TGTGCCAGGAGTTACTTCGTGGGGGCTAATGGCTACACCTTC. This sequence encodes CARSYFVGANGYTF.

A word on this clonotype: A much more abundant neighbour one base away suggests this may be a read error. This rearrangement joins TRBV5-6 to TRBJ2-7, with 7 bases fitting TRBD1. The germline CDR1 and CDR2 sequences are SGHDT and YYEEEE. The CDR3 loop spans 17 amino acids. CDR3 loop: CASSADRTTITPYERYF. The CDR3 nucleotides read TGTGCCAGCAGCGCGGACAGGACCACGATCACCCCCTACGAGCGGTACTTC.